This passage covers 28 T cell receptor beta chains from one sample sequenced in a study of T-cell memory formation after mild COVID-19. Each CDR3 protein is one row after TCRdb ran MiXCR on the 5' RACE reads. The data show 150,000 to 200,000 distinct CDR3 sequences, over 20% seen once. Sequencing was carried out using PBMCs or a T cell subset sorted from them (not recorded which). The receptors originated from an adult woman who had mild COVID-19 (a few samples of this study predate the infection). Cell type and time point are not known.

This sequence joins TRBV6-5 and TRBJ1-2; possibly TRBD1 for D (6 bases). CDR1 MNHEY and CDR2 SVGAGI come from the germline V gene. The ends were cut back, 6 bases at V and 5 bases at J, with 7 bases in the middle. The CDR3 is made up of 11 amino acids. The CDR3 nucleotides are TGTGCCAGCAGAGGGGGATATGGCTACACCTTC. Protein product: CASRGGYGYTF.

The rearrangement uses TRBV19 and TRBJ2-7; no clear D. CDR1 is LNHDA, CDR2 SQIVND, per germline (reference sequence). The CDR3 is made up of 14 amino acids. V dropped 2 bases and J dropped 0 bases, with 8 bases sitting between them. DNA of the CDR3: TGTGCCAGTAGTATACTCGGAAGCTCCTACGAGCAGTACTTC. Residues: CASSILGSSYEQYF.

This rearrangement joins TRBV7-9 to TRBJ1-1; D gene unclear. There are 18 residues in the CDR3. Trimming took 3 bases from V and 0 from J, leaving 20 bases between them. The germline CDR1 and CDR2 sequences are SEHNR and FQNEAQ (reference sequence). The CDR3 nucleotides read TGTGCCAGCAGCTTGAGTTTCTTGGCAGATTCCTTGAACACTGAAGCTTTCTTT. It translates to CASSLSFLADSLNTEAFF.

The chain joins TRBV6-2 or TRBV6-3 to TRBJ1-5; a possible D gene is TRBD1 (5 bases). This CDR3 region has 13 residues. V dropped 4 bases and J dropped 6 bases, with 10 bases sitting between them. Germline CDR1 MNHEY, CDR2 SVGEGT. The CDR3, as DNA: TGTGCCAGCAGTTGGGGGTCGACTCAGCCCCAGCATTTT. This codes for CASSWGSTQPQHF.

This clonotype showed up just a few times. The rearrangement joins TRBV12-3 or TRBV12-4 to TRBJ2-7; 7 bases are a match to TRBD1. CDR3 length: 13 amino acids. Trimming removed 6 bases from V and 3 bases from J; junction bases left unmatched: 5. The CDR3 DNA follows: TGTGCCAGCAGCTCAGGGGGTTTCTACGAGCAGTACTTC. It specifies CASSSGGFYEQYF.

This clonotype was counted at least ten times. The chain recombines TRBV7-9 with TRBJ2-7, with D uncertain. From germline, CDR1 is SEHNR and CDR2 FQNEAQ (reference sequence). The CDR3 has 12 amino acids. The V end lost 5 bases, the J end lost 7 bases, and 12 bases lay between the germline ends. The CDR3 spells CASSTYKEEQYF. The CDR3 DNA reads as TGTGCCAGCAGCACCTACAAAGAAGAGCAGTACTTC.

This chain uses TRBV28 with TRBJ1-5; D possibly corresponds to TRBD1 (5 bases). V gave up 2 bases and J gave up 5 bases, with 13 bases separating them. CDR3 size: 15 residues. The germline V gene encodes CDR1 MDHEN and CDR2 SYDVKM. The CDR3 here is CASSLDPGYHQPQHF. The DNA for the CDR3 is TGTGCCAGCAGTTTAGACCCAGGGTACCATCAGCCCCAGCATTTT. Full variable domain (outside the CDR3, taken from reference TRBV28 and TRBJ1-5): DVKVTQSSRYLVKRTGEKVFLECVQDMDHENMFWYRQDPGLGLRLIYFSYDVKMKEKGDIPEGYSVSREKKERFSLILESASTNQTSMYLCASSLDPGYHQPQHFGDGTRLSIL.

This clonotype was seen only a few times. The chain links TRBV12-3 or TRBV12-4 to TRBJ2-4; perhaps D is TRBD1 or TRBD2 (5 bases each). CDR3 length equals 17 residues. V lost 5 bases, J lost 2 bases, and 19 bases lay in between. CDR3 sequence: CASSPSPGMGPKNIQYF. The CDR3 DNA is TGTGCCAGCAGTCCTTCTCCAGGGATGGGACCCAAAAACATTCAGTACTTC.

The V gene is TRBV6-5, the J gene TRBJ2-7; TRBD2 matches 12 bases. Per germline, CDR1 MNHEY and CDR2 SVGAGI. V lost 6 bases, J lost 3 bases, and 3 bases stayed unmatched. The CDR3 is 14 amino acids. CDR3 sequence (DNA): TGTGCCAGCAGGACTAGCGGGGGAGTCTACGAGCAGTACTTC. Amino acids: CASRTSGGVYEQYF.

The chain uses TRBV27 and TRBJ2-2; 13 bases agree with TRBD2. V shed 0 bases, J shed 6 bases, and the junction held 1 base outside the gene matches. There are 16 residues in the CDR3. The germline V gene encodes CDR1 MNHEY and CDR2 SMNVEV (reference sequence). The CDR3 nucleotides are TGTGCCAGCAGTTTATCACTAGCGGGGGGGCCCGGGGAGCTGTTTTTT. It is translated as CASSLSLAGGPGELFF.

The CDR3 reads CAWAGYSYNEQFF. In nucleotides, the CDR3 is TGTGCCTGGGCAGGGTACTCCTACAATGAGCAGTTCTTC. J is TRBJ2-1 and V is TRBV30; weak D call: TRBD1 (5 bases). V was shortened by 5 bases and J by 0 bases, with 8 bases between the two germline ends. This CDR3 has 13 residues. The germline V gene encodes CDR1 GTSNPN and CDR2 SVGIG (reference sequence). The whole variable domain, remainder taken from reference TRBV30 and TRBJ2-1, is SQTIHQWPATLVQPVGSPLSLECTVEGTSNPNLYWYRQAAGRGLQLLFYSVGIGQISSEVPQNLSASRPQDRQFILSSKKLLLSDSGFYLCAWAGYSYNEQFFGPGTRLTVL.

The V call is TRBV20-1, the J call TRBJ1-5; 8 positions match TRBD1. CDR3 length: 14 amino acids. V trimming: 6 bases; J trimming: 7 bases; junction bases outside the gene matches: 11. Per the germline V gene, CDR1 is DFQATT and CDR2 is SNEGSKA (reference sequence). CDR3 loop: CSAGDRGFGQPQHF. The CDR3 DNA sequence: TGCAGTGCCGGTGACAGGGGATTCGGACAGCCCCAGCATTTT.

This clonotype was seen only once. This rearrangement joins TRBV19 to TRBJ1-1; 8 bases align to TRBD1. Germline V lookup: CDR1 LNHDA, CDR2 SQIVND (reference sequence). This CDR3 has 16 amino acids. V gave up 6 bases and J gave up 2 bases; unmatched junction bases: 11. The CDR3 DNA follows: TGTGCCAGTAGAACCTTCGGGGGGACAGGAAACACTGAAGCTTTCTTT. Protein sequence: CASRTFGGTGNTEAFF.

V gene TRBV6-2 or TRBV6-3 combines with J gene TRBJ2-2, with 10 bases lining up with TRBD2. Per the germline V gene, CDR1 is MNHEY and CDR2 is SVGEGT. With 7 bases clipped from V and 4 bases from J, the junction kept 15 bases outside the gene matches. The CDR3 totals 18 residues. CDR3 amino acids: CASTILSSSGRGTGELFF. CDR3 sequence (DNA): TGTGCCAGCACCATACTAAGTTCTAGCGGGAGAGGCACCGGGGAGCTGTTTTTT.

J is TRBJ2-7 and V is TRBV15, with D possibly called TRBD1 or TRBD2 (5 bases each). V lost 0 bases, J lost 2 bases, and 11 bases lay in between. The CDR3 spans 15 residues. Germline values: CDR1 LNHNV, CDR2 YYDKDF (reference sequence). CDR3 sequence: CATSRDSRGAYEQYF. CDR3 DNA: TGTGCCACCAGCAGAGACAGTAGAGGGGCCTACGAGCAGTACTTC.

The rearrangement uses TRBV29-1 and TRBJ2-5, with TRBD1 matching 9 bases. With V trimmed by 3 bases and J by 7 bases, 6 bases remained unmatched. Germline-derived CDR1 and CDR2 are SQVTM and ANQGSEA. The CDR3 length is 13 residues. In DNA form, the CDR3 reads TGCAGCGTTGACGGGGACAGGGTCGGGACCCAGTACTTC. It codes for CSVDGDRVGTQYF.

The chain combines TRBV20-1 with TRBJ2-3, with unresolved D. Trimming removed 7 bases at V and 0 bases at J, with 17 bases between. CDR3 length: 15 residues. Germline V gene sequence: CDR1 DFQATT, CDR2 SNEGSKA (reference sequence). CDR3 sequence reads: CSVRGTPRSTDTQYF. CDR3 sequence (DNA): TGCAGTGTCAGAGGTACCCCCCGGAGCACAGATACGCAGTATTTT.

This clonotype was detected only a few times. V gene TRBV7-9 combines with J gene TRBJ2-4; tentatively, D is TRBD1 (6 bases). Germline CDR1 is SEHNR and CDR2 is FQNEAQ (reference sequence). This CDR3 region has 18 residues. Trimming cost V 7 bases and J 8 bases, with 30 bases left between them. The CDR3 sequence is CASTEPRRGTPNYDIQYF. The CDR3 DNA reads TGTGCCAGCACTGAACCTAGAAGGGGGACGCCTAACTATGACATTCAGTACTTC. The entire variable domain, with the rest obtained from reference TRBV7-9 and TRBJ2-4, is as follows: DTGVSQNPRHKITKRGQNVTFRCDPISEHNRLYWYRQTLGQGPEFLTYFQNEAQLEKSRLLSDRFSAERPKGSFSTLEIQRTEQGDSAMYLCASTEPRRGTPNYDIQYFGAGTRLSVL.

The table lists this clonotype with a few counts. The V and J genes are TRBV29-1 and TRBJ1-2; 12 bases map to TRBD1. The CDR3 sequence is 14 residues long. CDR1 and CDR2 from the germline V gene are SQVTM and ANQGSEA. Losses at the gene ends were 4 bases for V and 0 bases for J; bases not matched to a gene: 0. CDR3 sequence: CSVGDRGPNYGYTF. Written as DNA, the CDR3 is TGCAGCGTTGGGGACAGGGGGCCTAACTATGGCTACACCTTC.

This clonotype has just a few counts. This rearrangement joins TRBV7-3 to TRBJ2-5, with TRBD1 matching over 7 bases. CDR1 and CDR2 from the germline V gene are SGHTA and FQGTGA. V lost 5 bases, J lost 5 bases, and 14 bases stayed unmatched. This CDR3 region has 16 residues. CDR3 sequence (DNA): TGTGCCAGCAGCCTGAGTGTGACAGGGATCGGGGAGACCCAGTACTTC. It translates to CASSLSVTGIGETQYF.

This clonotype has only a few counts. The chain joins TRBV3-1 to TRBJ2-3, with TRBD2 matching over 8 bases. The length of the CDR3 is 16 residues. Germline V CDR1 and CDR2: LGHDT, YNNKEL (reference sequence). V lost 0 bases, J lost 4 bases, and 6 bases stayed unmatched. CDR3 coding DNA: TGTGCCAGCAGCCAAGACTCTTGGCGGGAGGCAGATACGCAGTATTTT. Translating gives CASSQDSWREADTQYF.

The rearrangement links TRBV12-3 or TRBV12-4 to TRBJ2-1; D might be TRBD1 or TRBD2, each matching 5 bases. V shed 1 base and J shed 9 bases, with 10 bases lying between them. The CDR3 runs 13 residues. The CDR3 DNA follows: TGTGCCAGCAGTTTAGGGGGGAATCCTGAGCAGTTCTTC. This codes for CASSLGGNPEQFF.

This clonotype showed up just once. The chain links TRBV7-9 to TRBJ2-3, with 7 bases matching TRBD1. Germline CDR1 SEHNR, CDR2 FQNEAQ (reference sequence). The CDR3 has 15 residues. The junction had 10 bases not matched to a gene; V was cut back by 8 bases and J by 2 bases. The DNA for the CDR3 is TGTGCCAGCGGGAATCCGGGACAGCCCACAGATACGCAGTATTTT. Translation: CASGNPGQPTDTQYF.

This clonotype has more than one count but fewer than ten. The chain joins TRBV12-3 or TRBV12-4 to TRBJ1-2; 11 nucleotides agree with TRBD1. Trimming at V came to 5 bases and at J to 11 bases, leaving 7 bases not matched to a gene. This CDR3 has 13 residues. The CDR3 loop reads CASSPRGQGGYTF. CDR3 nucleotides: TGTGCCAGCAGTCCCCGGGGACAGGGGGGGTACACCTTC.

Many counts were recorded for this clonotype. The rearrangement links TRBV7-9 to TRBJ1-5; 8 bases map to TRBD1. The junction had 6 bases not matched to a gene; V was cut back by 7 bases and J by 1 base. Germline CDR1 and CDR2: SEHNR and FQNEAQ (reference sequence). This CDR3 spans 15 amino acids. CDR3 in amino acids: CASTIDRGSNQPQHF. In nucleotides, the CDR3 is TGTGCCAGCACCATCGACAGGGGCAGCAATCAGCCCCAGCATTTT. Full variable domain (missing parts from reference TRBV7-9 and TRBJ1-5): DTGVSQNPRHKITKRGQNVTFRCDPISEHNRLYWYRQTLGQGPEFLTYFQNEAQLEKSRLLSDRFSAERPKGSFSTLEIQRTEQGDSAMYLCASTIDRGSNQPQHFGDGTRLSIL.

The rearrangement joins TRBV7-6 to TRBJ2-3; 8 bases agree with TRBD2. After removal of 2 bases from V and 6 bases from J, the junction contained 7 bases not matched to a gene. The CDR3 totals 15 residues. Germline lookup yields CDR1 SGHVS and CDR2 FNYEAQ. The CDR3 is CASSLTGGAADTQYF. The CDR3 region has the DNA TGTGCCAGCAGCTTAACCGGGGGGGCCGCGGATACGCAGTATTTT. The full variable domain, in which reference TRBV7-6 and TRBJ2-3 provide the parts outside the CDR3, is GAGVSQSPRYKVTKRGQDVALRCDPISGHVSLYWYRQALGQGPEFLTYFNYEAQQDKSGLPNDRFSAERPEGSISTLTIQRTEQRDSAMYRCASSLTGGAADTQYFGPGTRLTVL.

This clonotype was counted a single time. The chain links TRBV27 to TRBJ2-7, with 8 bases lining up with TRBD2. CDR1 and CDR2 from the germline V gene are MNHEY and SMNVEV (reference sequence). The CDR3 contains 15 residues. Trimming took 2 bases from V and 1 from J; bases not matched to a gene: 4. The CDR3 nucleotides read TGTGCCAGCAGTTTAGGGACTAGTCGGTCCTACGAGCAGTACTTC. Amino acid sequence: CASSLGTSRSYEQYF.

The rearrangement joins TRBV9 to TRBJ2-1, with 11 positions matching TRBD2. Trimming cost V 0 bases and J 2 bases; bases outside gene matches: 4. There are 17 residues in the CDR3. CDR1 and CDR2 (germline): SGDLS, YYNGEE. Here the CDR3 reads CASSVGSSGGPYNEQFF. CDR3 sequence (DNA): TGTGCCAGCAGCGTAGGCTCTAGCGGGGGGCCCTACAATGAGCAGTTCTTC.